This TCR beta chain was sequenced for a study of regulatory dendritic cells for organ transplantation. The germline V gene encodes CDR1 LNHDA and CDR2 SQIVND (reference sequence). The length of the CDR3 is 14 residues. Trimming stripped 4 bases from V and 5 bases from J, with 14 bases between. CFSE-labeled sorted T cells met regulatory or mature dendritic cells for roughly 5 days. Remarks on this clone: What it binds is not known.

Clones were sequenced by immunoSEQ multiplex PCR, and TCRdb holds only the in-frame ones, with some missing. In the table there are over 20,000 clones, 70% to 90% of which are singletons. The chain is built from TRBV19 and TRBJ2-5; D may match TRBD1 or TRBD2 (5 bases each). The specimen sequenced was naive CD4+ T cells from blood cultured with regulatory dendritic cells. The subset is: CD45RA+ naive T cells. This sequence was found in a human donor in good health. The CDR3 DNA is TGTGCCAGTAGTAGCCGGGGCGTTGGGGAGACCCAGTACTTC. Amino acids: CASSSRGVGETQYF.